This T cell receptor beta chain was recovered during a study of cytomegalovirus exposure and HLA in healthy donors. General study points: A later analysis appeared to link common viral pathogens to several of the most significant clusters. Certain sequence variants were highly shared and formed a cluster, and this cluster was likely a sequencing artifact.

This clone was seen ten or more times. Its antigen is not identified. The CDR3 is 16 amino acids. Trimming took off 3 bases at V and 3 bases at J, with 15 bases between the two ends. From germline, CDR1 is KGHSH and CDR2 LQKENI. The study ran its PCR with 60 Vbeta and 13 Jbeta primers. Authors' data handling: A later analysis counted some 87 million unique TCR beta chains, about 11 million shared. Only in-frame clones appear in the TCRdb table, and some are missing; sequencing was by immunoSEQ multiplex PCR. V and J calls and clone size are as listed in that table; D and trimming were resolved from the DNA. This sample has over 150,000 clones; more than 75% occur once, and the top ten carry roughly 6%.

The source is a woman aged 45-65 years in good health and CMV-seropositive. The chain links TRBV18 to TRBJ1-3; a possible D gene is TRBD1 (6 bases). Sequencing was done on a sample of PBMCs. This chain's CDR3 is CASSPDRGLFGNTIYF. For the CDR3, the DNA is TGTGCCAGCTCACCGGATAGGGGGTTATTTGGAAACACCATATATTTT.